The 32 T cell receptor beta chains reported below all come from one sample, sequenced in a study of monozygotic twins with inflammatory bowel disease. No DNA is given; TCRdb re-called the 5' RACE reads and lists each CDR3 protein once. This sample contains some 200,000 distinct CDR3 sequences. Sequenced: blood. The receptors come from a human donor with ulcerative colitis or Crohn's disease, or a healthy co-twin of an affected twin (not recorded which).

The genes are TRBV6-5 and TRBJ2-2. The CDR3 contains 15 residues. Germline V gives CDR1 MNHEY, CDR2 SVGAGI. CDR3 sequence reads: CASSYSTPNTGELFF.

The chain couples TRBV18 to TRBJ1-1; without DNA, the TCRdb call of TRBD1 cannot be checked. Germline V gene sequence: CDR1 KGHSH, CDR2 LQKENI. The length of the CDR3 is 15 residues. CDR3 in amino acids: CASSTLGQKNTEAFF. The entire variable domain, with the rest obtained from reference TRBV18 and TRBJ1-1, is as follows: NAGVMQNPRHLVRRRGQEARLRCSPMKGHSHVYWYRQLPEEGLKFMVYLQKENIIDESGMPKERFSAEFPKEGPSILRIQQVVRGDSAAYFCASSTLGQKNTEAFFGQGTRLTVV.

The chain links TRBV10-3 to TRBJ2-4; TCRdb's assignment of TRBD1 cannot be checked, as there is no DNA. This CDR3 is built from 14 residues. Germline lookup yields CDR1 ENHRY and CDR2 SYGVKD. This CDR3 reads CAIRSGTGGNIQYF.

The chain recombines TRBV6-6 with TRBJ1-5. This CDR3 has 13 residues. Germline lookup yields CDR1 MNHNY and CDR2 SVGAGI (reference sequence). The CDR3 reads CASSRSPDQPQHF.

The chain employs TRBV7-3 and TRBJ2-3; TCRdb picks TRBD2, but there is no DNA to check that call. This CDR3 comprises 14 residues. The germline CDR1 and CDR2 sequences are SGHTA and FQGTGA. This chain's CDR3 is CASSLTRDSDTQYF.

The V gene is TRBV5-8, the J gene TRBJ2-7; lacking DNA, the TRBD1 call made by TCRdb goes unchecked. CDR1 is SGHTS, CDR2 YDEGEE, per germline. This CDR3 has 13 amino acids. The CDR3 region is CASSAHRAHEQYF.

The chain combines TRBV6-2 or TRBV6-3 with TRBJ2-7; without DNA, the TCRdb call of TRBD2 cannot be checked. Germline V gene data show CDR1 as MNHEY and CDR2 as SVGEGT. This CDR3 region has 14 residues. CDR3 sequence: CASSYAGGPGEQYF.

The V gene is TRBV2, the J gene TRBJ2-5; no DNA is available, so the TRBD1 call from TCRdb remains unchecked. Germline V gene sequence: CDR1 SNHLY, CDR2 FYNNEI. This CDR3 contains 14 residues. The CDR3 sequence: CASTIRTGRETQYF.

The chain uses TRBV12-3 or TRBV12-4 and TRBJ2-5; the TRBD1 assignment by TCRdb is unverifiable without DNA. The CDR3 is 17 residues long. CDR3 amino acids: CASSLRWDRAGLETQYF.

This chain connects TRBV18 to TRBJ2-4; the D call of TRBD1 rests on TCRdb alone, since no DNA is present to check it. Germline V gives CDR1 KGHSH, CDR2 LQKENI. The CDR3 spans 15 residues. The CDR3: CASSPSGQGENIQYF.

This sequence joins TRBV4-3 and TRBJ2-1; the TCRdb call, TRBD2, lacks DNA for checking. Germline lookup yields CDR1 LGHNA and CDR2 YSLEER. This CDR3 region has 15 residues. Here the CDR3 reads CASSPGTSLWNEQFF.

The rearrangement joins TRBV10-3 to TRBJ2-2; TCRdb indicates TRBD1, and absent DNA this call remains unverified. This CDR3 has 13 amino acids. Germline V gene sequence: CDR1 ENHRY, CDR2 SYGVKD. The CDR3 loop is CAIKGGVAGELFF.

The gene calls are TRBV11-2 and TRBJ2-1. Germline V gene sequence: CDR1 SGHAT, CDR2 FQNNGV. The CDR3 runs to 11 residues. This CDR3 is CASSLFGEQFF.

The CDR3 spells CASSQERRLDNSPLHF. The chain joins TRBV4-2 to TRBJ1-6. This CDR3 has 16 amino acids. Germline V gives CDR1 LGHNA, CDR2 YNFKEQ.

V usage is TRBV6-5 and J usage is TRBJ2-3; TCRdb's D call, TRBD1, is unchecked because there is no DNA. This CDR3 spans 16 amino acids. Germline values: CDR1 MNHEY, CDR2 SVGAGI. CDR3 residues: CASTRGTDPSTDTQYF.

J is TRBJ2-2 and V is TRBV15; the TRBD1 assignment by TCRdb is unverifiable without DNA. The length of the CDR3 is 14 residues. Germline CDR1 LNHNV, CDR2 YYDKDF (reference sequence). The CDR3 loop reads CATTWTGNTGELFF.

The V call is TRBV5-8, the J call TRBJ2-7. Germline assignment: CDR1 SGHTS and CDR2 YDEGEE. The CDR3 is 13 amino acids. The CDR3 region is CASSLGQINEQYF.

The chain combines TRBV20-1 with TRBJ2-7; TCRdb selects TRBD2, and the lack of DNA leaves this call unchecked. The CDR3 totals 16 residues. Germline V gene data show CDR1 as DFQATT and CDR2 as SNEGSKA (reference sequence). CDR3 loop: CSARLFRLAGSYEQYF.

The gene calls are TRBV5-6 and TRBJ2-1; TCRdb's D gene call, TRBD1, goes unchecked for lack of DNA. The CDR3 consists of 14 residues. CDR1 SGHDT and CDR2 YYEEEE come from the germline V gene. The CDR3: CASSTDIVGDEQFF.

The chain uses TRBV3-1 and TRBJ1-2. CDR1 LGHDT and CDR2 YNNKEL come from the germline V gene (reference sequence). This CDR3 has 14 amino acids. This chain's CDR3 is CASSQGWTLYGYTF. The full variable domain, rest sourced from reference TRBV3-1 and TRBJ1-2, is DTAVSQTPKYLVTQMGNDKSIKCEQNLGHDTMYWYKQDSKKFLKIMFSYNNKELIINETVPNRFSPKSPDKAHLNLHINSLELGDSAVYFCASSQGWTLYGYTFGSGTRLTVV.

This chain uses TRBV9 with TRBJ2-7; TCRdb proposes TRBD1, but this gene call is untestable without DNA. Germline assignment: CDR1 SGDLS and CDR2 YYNGEE. The CDR3 is 14 amino acids. CDR3 in amino acids: CASSVGGLRDEQYF. Full variable domain (missing parts from reference TRBV9 and TRBJ2-7): DSGVTQTPKHLITATGQRVTLRCSPRSGDLSVYWYQQSLDQGLQFLIQYYNGEERAKGNILERFSAQQFPDLHSELNLSSLELGDSALYFCASSVGGLRDEQYFGPGTRLTVT.

This chain links TRBV7-2 with TRBJ1-4; the D call of TRBD1 rests on TCRdb alone, since no DNA is present to check it. The CDR3 runs to 15 residues. The germline CDR1 and CDR2 sequences are SGHTA and FQGNSA. The CDR3 here is CASSQQGAWGEKLFF.

The V call is TRBV12-3 or TRBV12-4, the J call TRBJ2-7; TCRdb calls TRBD1, which cannot be checked without DNA. The CDR3 totals 15 residues. CDR3 sequence: CASSSPGQGPYDQYF.

The J gene is TRBJ1-5, the V gene TRBV4-2; the TCRdb call, TRBD1, lacks DNA for checking. The CDR3 spans 15 residues. Germline CDR1 reads LGHNA; CDR2 reads YNFKEQ. The CDR3: CASSQDGGPGQPQHF.

V and J are TRBV5-5 and TRBJ1-1; as DNA is missing, the TRBD1 call by TCRdb cannot be tested. CDR3 size: 15 residues. Germline CDR1 and CDR2: SGHKS and YYEKEE (reference sequence). The CDR3 region is CASSLLTGGITEAFF.

V is TRBV24-1 and J is TRBJ2-2; no DNA is available, so the TRBD1 call from TCRdb remains unchecked. CDR1 is KGHDR and CDR2 is SFDVKD in the germline V gene. The CDR3 runs 17 residues. Here the CDR3 reads CATSDARAWENTGELFF.

CDR3 sequence reads: CASSYSISASYEQYF. The genes are TRBV6-5 and TRBJ2-7. CDR1 is MNHEY and CDR2 is SVGAGI in the germline V gene. This CDR3 is built from 15 residues.

The chain combines TRBV7-2 with TRBJ1-6; there is no DNA to check the TCRdb D call of TRBD1. The CDR3 consists of 14 residues. Germline values: CDR1 SGHTA, CDR2 FQGNSA. The CDR3: CASSSTGNNSPLHF.

The chain is built from TRBV6-5 and TRBJ2-7; with no DNA, the TCRdb D assignment of TRBD1 cannot be verified. The V gene's germline CDR1 is MNHEY and CDR2 SVGAGI. The CDR3 has 16 residues. CDR3 sequence reads: CASSYSAGVYSYEQYF.

This chain uses TRBV7-2 with TRBJ2-7; TCRdb returns TRBD2, unconfirmable since there is no DNA. The CDR3 totals 15 residues. The germline CDR1 and CDR2 sequences are SGHTA and FQGNSA. The CDR3 reads CASSSYGAGVGEQYF.

The chain joins TRBV20-1 to TRBJ2-2; the TCRdb call, TRBD2, lacks DNA for checking. CDR1 is DFQATT, CDR2 SNEGSKA, per germline (reference sequence). The CDR3 sequence is 16 residues long. CDR3 residues: CSANRLAGVYTGELFF.

The chain combines TRBV10-3 with TRBJ2-1; absent DNA, TCRdb's TRBD2 call cannot be checked. This CDR3 is built from 14 residues. Germline CDR1 ENHRY, CDR2 SYGVKD. CDR3 protein: CAISKQGVENEQFF.